This TCR beta chain was retrieved from a study of OX40 agonist ivuxolimab in advanced cancers. J was trimmed by 2 bases and V by 7 bases; bases with no gene match: 2. This CDR3 is built from 13 residues. Germline V gives CDR1 SGHAT, CDR2 FQNNGV. Measured with immunoSEQ multiplex PCR; TCRdb has only the in-frame clones, and not every one. The sample shows over 60,000 clones, 88% of them seen only once. This clonotype was sampled from an adult with an advanced solid tumor such as melanoma, head and neck, liver or kidney cancer. The specimen comprised CD4+ or CD8+ T cells sorted from blood, sampled in a trial of the OX40 agonist ivuxolimab. V is TRBV11-2 and J is TRBJ2-1; 7 bases agree with TRBD2. The CDR3 sequence: CASTLATYNEQFF. The DNA of the CDR3 is TGTGCCAGCACACTAGCGACCTACAATGAGCAGTTCTTC.